Sequencing of this T cell receptor beta chain was carried out in a study of long-term antiretroviral therapy in people with HIV (dated by TCRdb to between 2021 and 2022). Broadly, across the study: Collection of the earliest samples took place about a decade ahead of the 2015 WHO recommendation for immediate ART, at a time when ART was typically delayed until CD4 counts fell. Whether ART initiation and durable HIV suppression were associated with changes in peripheral blood TRB repertoire composition and diversity was tested in a retrospective serial study. From some 33 adults with confirmed HIV infection, the cohort provided fewer than 200 cryopreserved PBMC samples, gathered serially across a mean of around six years (range 1-12). About 35% of the 30 participants with HIV were female. No cross-contamination during QIAcube processing turned up in test extractions that ran a monoclonal T-cell line alongside 33 polyclonal samples.

The immunoSEQ hsTCRB v3.0 assay was used at survey level resolution for TRB variable region sequencing. TRB sequencing targeted a depth of 40,000-50,000 T-cell genomes per sample. Pooled TRB libraries were sequenced on an Illumina MiSeq with a v3 150-cycle kit. Per the authors' processing: Repertoire analysis was run in R within a reproducible Nextflow workflow that covered QC, data transformation and analysis. LymphoSeq2, an R package for exploring AIRR-Seq data, was used to implement custom analyses. Four samples that yielded fewer than 5000 total TRB sequences were excluded, so that 188 HIV repertoires were analyzed. Among the approximately 190 retained HIV repertoires, 59 were collected before ART initiation and 129 after ART initiation. Each repertoire was downsampled to 5000 TRB nucleotide sequences, and summary statistics were averaged across 100 downsampling iterations. Only TRB sequences with CDR3 regions of at least seven amino acids were retained for analysis. A Shannon entropy-derived clonality score and the Gini coefficient were used to measure diversity. In the repertoire networks, any two of the top 5000 CDR3 amino acid sequences were linked whenever the two sequences differed by an edit distance of one. Antigen specificity groups and MHC restriction were predicted for TRB CDR3 amino acid sequences with GLIPH2. To flag known associations with CMV, EBV, HIV or tissue antigens, CDR3 amino acid sequences were compared against VDJdb and McPAS-TCR. Pre-ART, post-ART and control groups were compared with Wilcoxon signed-rank tests and Holm-Bonferroni correction. Drawn from immuneACCESS, this table holds only the in-frame rearrangements with V and J called that TCRdb kept. Clones are partly lost; checked studies trace under half to an unresolved V gene and leave the rest unexplained. V, J and clone size were drawn from that table, and D and trimming were deduced from the DNA. Counted in this sample were 15,000 to 25,000 clones; 90% of them appeared once. 7.5% to 9.5% of the sample is in the top ten clones.

Participants were included only if at least one PBMC sample before ART initiation and at least two post-ART samples were available. Every participant with HIV received treatment in the United States of America. Before DNA extraction, cryopreserved samples of about 1-11 million PBMC were thawed and then washed. At the time of the earliest PBMC sample, participants with HIV were aged between roughly 23 and 60 years. Each participant contributed PBMC samples from 1-4 timepoints before ART initiation and 2-8 timepoints after ART initiation, with a median of 7 samples. For every participant, serial HIV viral load, CD4+ T-cell count, ART history and demographic data were obtained. Using a Qiagen kit on a QIAcube, genomic DNA was extracted from unsorted PBMC, with samples processed in batches of 12. Clipping removes 1 base from V and 5 bases from J, with 3 as the unmatched junction base count. The CDR3 starts with the cysteine, ends with the phenylalanine, and has 14 residues. Just CDR3 DNA is preserved here, 42 bases in frame from base 1. In the germline V gene (reference sequence), CDR1 corresponds to GTSNPN and CDR2 to SVGIG.

Summary of the overall study and its limitations: Expanded TRB clones identified before ART initiation dominated the repertoire across all time points, though the dominance fluctuated and decreased in many PLHIV after ART. Starting ART was linked to a significant rise in TRB diversity, yet even after long-term ART the diversity remained significantly lower than in transplant donor controls. Narrower CDR3 length ranges were observed in HIV repertoires than in controls, and an antigen-experienced repertoire with only a slight naive shift after ART was suggested by the network structure. Samples dated from 2004 to 2017, and the ART regimens used may be less effective than current ones. Inferences about post-ART repertoire changes are limited because no data were available on ART adherence, viral resistance or therapy changes. Limited PBMC availability meant only the TCR beta chain was sequenced, without alpha chain pairing. Because pre-ART samples had limited cell numbers, profiling was done on unsorted PBMC rather than on sorted CD4+ and CD8+ T cells.

This clone was observed a few times. Its binding antigen is unknown. Within one base of it there is no much larger clone, and no base qualities were kept. Sample: unsorted PBMCs, taken about 4.6 years before starting antiretroviral therapy. The V and J segments used are TRBV30 and TRBJ1-4, with 8 junctional bases fitting TRBD1. The TCR originated in a woman in her twenties or thirties with HIV. The CDR3 region: CAWSAGTGNEKLFF. DNA sequence: TGTGCCTGGAGTGCCGGGACAGGAAATGAAAAACTGTTTTTT.